Listed below are T cell receptor beta chains from one sample, sequenced in a study of cytotoxic CD8 clonotypes in ibrutinib-treated CLL. Sequencing was performed with immunoSEQ multiplex PCR; in TCRdb, only in-frame clones are kept and a portion is missing. In the table there are approximately 150,000 clones, more than 70% of which are singletons. This specimen consisted of PBMCs, obtained at disease progression, from a patient treated with ibrutinib. All receptors derive from a human donor with chronic lymphocytic leukemia. CDR3s include the opening cysteine and the closing phenylalanine or tryptophan. The D gene is left open where the match is weak. Clone size is not always given. Where it is, it says once, few, many or a class for expanded clones.

>-|TRBJ2-1|TRBD1|TRBV6-5
CASSRQGFTYNEQFF
TGTGCCAGCAGTCGACAGGGGTTTACGTACAATGAGCAGTTCTTC
>-|TRBJ1-5|TRBD1|TRBV7-8
CASSLRGRESRSNQPQHF
TGTGCCAGCAGCCTCAGGGGGCGCGAGTCCCGTAGCAATCAGCCCCAGCATTTT
>-|TRBJ1-2|TRBD1|TRBV7-2
CASSFRGLTILTGADGYTF
TGTGCCAGCAGCTTTCGAGGTCTGACCATACTAACAGGGGCGGATGGCTACACCTTC
>-|TRBJ2-1|-|TRBV5-1
CASAAAAGYNEQFF
TGCGCCAGCGCCGCAGCGGCGGGGTACAATGAGCAGTTCTTC
>-|TRBJ1-2|-|TRBV5-1
CASSLLQDTGFYTF
TGCGCCAGCAGCCTCCTCCAAGATACAGGGTTCTACACCTTC
>few|TRBJ1-1|-|TRBV2
CASRRQPNTEAFF
TGTGCCAGCAGACGACAGCCGAACACTGAAGCTTTCTTT
>-|TRBJ1-4|-|TRBV5-1
CASSLALGDAEKLFF
TGCGCCAGCAGCTTGGCCTTGGGGGACGCTGAAAAACTGTTTTTT
>-|TRBJ2-3|TRBD2|TRBV5-1
CASSLGLAGGGTDTQYF
TGCGCCAGCAGCCTGGGACTAGCGGGAGGTGGCACAGATACGCAGTATTTT
>-|TRBJ2-7|TRBD2|TRBV4-3
CASSRSGAGGPQEQYF
TGCGCCAGCAGCCGCTCGGGAGCGGGAGGGCCTCAGGAGCAGTACTTC
>-|TRBJ1-5|-|TRBV4-3
CASSQQYTNQPQHF
TGCGCCAGCAGCCAACAATACACGAATCAGCCCCAGCATTTT
>-|TRBJ2-6|-|TRBV4-2
CASSQDGAGSGANVLTF
TGTGCCAGCAGCCAAGATGGGGCGGGTTCTGGGGCCAACGTCCTGACTTTC
>-|TRBJ2-7|-|TRBV7-6
CASSRAGTLTSYEQYF
TGTGCCAGCAGCCGAGCCGGGACTCTTACATCCTACGAGCAGTACTTC
>once|TRBJ2-3|-|TRBV7-2
CASTDPGADTQYF
TGTGCCAGCACCGACCCGGGGGCAGATACGCAGTATTTT
>-|TRBJ2-5|-|TRBV7-9
CASSSGTDGIFQETQYF
TGTGCCAGCAGCTCCGGGACCGACGGAATATTCCAAGAGACCCAGTACTTC
>-|TRBJ2-3|TRBD2|TRBV7-2
CASSARPSGSLGNTQYF
TGTGCCAGCAGCGCCCGTCCTAGCGGTTCTTTGGGAAATACGCAGTATTTT
>-|TRBJ2-7|-|TRBV11-2
CASSLDRGDEQYF
TGTGCCAGCAGCTTAGACAGGGGAGACGAGCAGTACTTC
>-|TRBJ2-7|-|TRBV28
CASTRTGWGYEQYF
TGTGCCAGCACCCGCACAGGTTGGGGCTACGAGCAGTACTTC
>-|TRBJ1-5|-|TRBV28
CASSSGGGRSQPQHF
TGTGCCAGCAGTTCTGGAGGGGGGCGAAGTCAGCCCCAGCATTTT
>-|TRBJ1-1|-|TRBV7-6
CASSLDPGQNTEAFF
TGTGCCAGCAGCTTAGATCCAGGGCAGAACACTGAAGCTTTCTTT
>-|TRBJ2-6|-|TRBV7-3
CASSLYGDSGANVLTF
TGTGCCAGCAGCTTATACGGAGACTCTGGGGCCAACGTCCTGACTTTC
>-|TRBJ2-7|-|TRBV4-2
CASRGEGAAYEQYF
TGTGCCAGCAGAGGGGAAGGGGCCGCCTACGAGCAGTACTTC
>-|TRBJ2-5|-|TRBV19
CASSTPGLQETQYF
TGTGCCAGTAGTACCCCGGGGCTACAAGAGACCCAGTACTTC
>once|TRBJ2-7|-|TRBV4-3
CASSQGIRRALDSYEQYF
TGCGCCAGCAGCCAAGGAATTAGGAGGGCCTTGGACTCCTACGAGCAGTACTTC
>-|TRBJ2-7|TRBD2|TRBV5-1
CASSSRTSGSYEQYF
TGCGCCAGCAGCTCCAGGACTAGCGGGAGCTACGAGCAGTACTTC
>once|TRBJ2-5|-|TRBV18
CASSLEQGRTQYF
TGTGCCAGCTCCCTTGAGCAGGGGAGGACCCAGTACTTC
>-|TRBJ2-7|-|TRBV7-9
CASSSLNQRIGEQYF
TGTGCCAGCAGCTCCTTGAATCAGCGGATTGGGGAGCAGTACTTC
>-|TRBJ1-2|-|TRBV6-5
CASRHNYGYTF
TGTGCCAGCAGACACAACTATGGCTACACCTTC
>once|TRBJ1-2|TRBD1|TRBV5-4
CASTTGGNGGYTF
TGTGCCAGCACCACAGGGGGCAATGGAGGCTACACCTTC
>-|TRBJ2-1|TRBD2|TRBV11-2
CASSQSSGTSGTNEQFF
TGTGCCAGCAGCCAATCAAGCGGGACTAGCGGGACCAATGAGCAGTTCTTC
>-|TRBJ1-2|-|TRBV7-2
CASSSDSYYGYTF
TGTGCCAGCAGCTCCGATTCGTACTATGGCTACACCTTC
>-|TRBJ2-1|TRBD1|TRBV7-3
CASSSHAGQGYNEQFF
TGTGCCAGCAGCTCCCATGCAGGACAGGGCTACAATGAGCAGTTCTTC
>-|TRBJ2-1|-|TRBV19
CASSRGLPDLPGEQFF
TGTGCCAGTAGCCGAGGGCTTCCCGACCTACCCGGTGAGCAGTTCTTC
>-|TRBJ1-5|-|TRBV7-9
CASGGGGNRNQPQHF
TGTGCCAGCGGAGGAGGGGGGAATCGCAATCAGCCCCAGCATTTT
>-|TRBJ2-7|-|TRBV10-3
CAISVGPILEQYF
TGTGCCATCAGTGTCGGACCCATCTTGGAGCAGTACTTC
>-|TRBJ2-5|-|TRBV19
CASSRGGLTQETQYF
TGTGCCAGTAGTCGGGGCGGACTAACACAAGAGACCCAGTACTTC
>-|TRBJ2-2|-|TRBV9
CASSVEDSAGRELFF
TGTGCCAGCAGCGTAGAGGACAGCGCGGGAAGGGAGCTGTTTTTT
>-|TRBJ1-2|TRBD1|TRBV15
CATSRRQGQGYTF
TGTGCCACCAGCAGAAGACAGGGGCAAGGCTACACCTTC
>-|TRBJ1-1|-|TRBV6-1
CASSDRGRANTEAFF
TGTGCCAGCAGTGACAGGGGAAGGGCGAACACTGAAGCTTTCTTT
>-|TRBJ1-1|-|TRBV6-5
CASSYRRMNTEAFF
TGTGCCAGCAGTTACCGGAGAATGAACACTGAAGCTTTCTTT
>-|TRBJ2-3|-|TRBV9
CASSVGADTQYF
TGTGCCAGCAGCGTAGGGGCAGATACGCAGTATTTT
>-|TRBJ1-1|-|TRBV28
CASSRGGLDTEAFF
TGTGCCAGCAGCCGGGGGGGACTGGACACTGAAGCTTTCTTT
>-|TRBJ2-1|-|TRBV19
CASRSRSTTEQFF
TGTGCCAGTAGGTCCCGATCTACTACTGAGCAGTTCTTC
>-|TRBJ2-7|TRBD1|TRBV19
CASSSHKLGQGIYEQYF
TGTGCCAGTAGCTCTCATAAACTGGGACAGGGGATCTACGAGCAGTACTTC
>-|TRBJ1-5|-|TRBV5-6
CASSLAGGTTMNQPQHF
TGTGCCAGCAGCTTGGCTGGGGGGACCACGATGAATCAGCCCCAGCATTTT
>-|TRBJ2-3|-|TRBV5-1
CASSFSSSWDTQYF
TGCGCCAGCAGCTTTTCGTCTAGCTGGGATACGCAGTATTTT
>once|TRBJ2-7|-|TRBV7-6
CASSPQYLEQYF
TGTGCCAGCAGCCCCCAGTATTTGGAGCAGTACTTC